A single sample gave rise to the 2 T cell receptor beta chains below, sequenced in a study of control samples from healthy donors and cancer patients. Here immunoSEQ multiplex PCR was the method, and the copy in TCRdb shows in-frame clones only, minus some. Of fewer than 130,000 clones listed, more than 75% are singletons. The sample comprised PBMCs. These receptors were obtained from a woman in her fifties or sixties with lung cancer.

The table lists this clone with a few counts. V and J are TRBV5-6 and TRBJ2-7; D unclear. V was trimmed by 5 bases and J by 5 bases, leaving 8 bases between them. Germline V CDR1 and CDR2: SGHDT, YYEEEE. The CDR3 has 11 residues. In DNA form, the CDR3 reads TGTGCCAGCAGTTTGCAGAACGAGCAGTACTTC. Translation gives CASSLQNEQYF. The variable domain in full, with the rest retrieved from reference TRBV5-6 and TRBJ2-7, is DAGVTQSPTHLIKTRGQQVTLRCSPKSGHDTVSWYQQALGQGPQFIFQYYEEEERQRGNFPDRFSGHQFPNYSSELNVNALLLGDSALYLCASSLQNEQYFGPGTRLTVT.

Here the CDR3 reads CASSEGSGNYEQYF. DNA for the CDR3: TGTGCCAGCAGTGAAGGAAGCGGGAACTACGAGCAGTACTTC. The chain couples TRBV6-1 to TRBJ2-7, with 7 bases aligning to TRBD2. Unmatched junction bases numbered 3, after V lost 1 base and J lost 3 bases. This CDR3 comprises 14 residues. The germline V gene encodes CDR1 MNHNS and CDR2 SASEGT.